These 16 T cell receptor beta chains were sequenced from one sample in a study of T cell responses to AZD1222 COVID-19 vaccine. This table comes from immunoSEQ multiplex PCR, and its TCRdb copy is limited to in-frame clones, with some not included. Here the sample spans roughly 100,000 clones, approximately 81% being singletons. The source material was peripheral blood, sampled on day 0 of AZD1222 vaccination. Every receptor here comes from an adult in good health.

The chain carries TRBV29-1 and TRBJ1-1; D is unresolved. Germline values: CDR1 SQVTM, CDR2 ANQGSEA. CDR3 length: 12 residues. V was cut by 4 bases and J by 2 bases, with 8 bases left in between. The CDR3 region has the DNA TGCAGCGTTGTGGGAGACAACACTGAAGCTTTCTTT. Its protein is CSVVGDNTEAFF.

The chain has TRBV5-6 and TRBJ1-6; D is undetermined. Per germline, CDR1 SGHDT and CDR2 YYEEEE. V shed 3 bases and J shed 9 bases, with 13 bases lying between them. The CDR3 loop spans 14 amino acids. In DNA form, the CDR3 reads TGTGCCAGCAGCTCCTTAGGCGCTCCTTCACCCCTCCACTTT. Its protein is CASSSLGAPSPLHF. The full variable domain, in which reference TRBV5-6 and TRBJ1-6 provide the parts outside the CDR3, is DAGVTQSPTHLIKTRGQQVTLRCSPKSGHDTVSWYQQALGQGPQFIFQYYEEEERQRGNFPDRFSGHQFPNYSSELNVNALLLGDSALYLCASSSLGAPSPLHFGNGTRLTVT.

The chain's CDR3 is CATDPRDRGAGQPQHF. CDR3 bases: TGTGCCACCGACCCCCGTGACAGGGGGGCAGGTCAGCCCCAGCATTTT. V usage is TRBV19 and J usage is TRBJ1-5, with 9 bases that match TRBD1. Germline V gene lookup returns CDR1 LNHDA and CDR2 SQIVND (reference sequence). Trimming cost V 10 bases and J 6 bases; bases outside gene matches: 16. This CDR3 contains 16 residues.

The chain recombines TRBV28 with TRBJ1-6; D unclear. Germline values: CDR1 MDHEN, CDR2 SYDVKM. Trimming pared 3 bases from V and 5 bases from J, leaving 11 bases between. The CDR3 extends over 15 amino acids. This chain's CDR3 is CASSLDRPNNSPLHF. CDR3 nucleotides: TGTGCCAGCAGTTTGGATAGGCCAAATAATTCACCCCTCCACTTT.

The CDR3 loop reads CATSDPGTDASNEQFF. For the CDR3, the DNA is TGTGCCACCAGTGACCCCGGGACGGATGCCTCAAATGAGCAGTTCTTC. The chain recombines TRBV24-1 with TRBJ2-1, with D perhaps matching TRBD1 or TRBD2 (5 bases each). The CDR3 length is 16 residues. CDR1 and CDR2 from the germline V gene are KGHDR and SFDVKD. V shed 4 bases and J shed 7 bases, with 19 bases lying between them.

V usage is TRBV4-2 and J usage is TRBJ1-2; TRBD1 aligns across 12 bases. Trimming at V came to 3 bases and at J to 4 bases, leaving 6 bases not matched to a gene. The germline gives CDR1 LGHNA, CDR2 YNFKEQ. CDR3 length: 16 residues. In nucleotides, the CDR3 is TGTGCCAGCAGCCAGGGGACAGGGGGCGGTTTCTATGGCTACACCTTC. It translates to CASSQGTGGGFYGYTF.

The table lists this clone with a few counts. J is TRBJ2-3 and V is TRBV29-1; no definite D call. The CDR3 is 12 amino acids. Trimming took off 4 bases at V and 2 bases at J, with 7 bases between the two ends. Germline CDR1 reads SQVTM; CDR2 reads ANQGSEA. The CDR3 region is CSVVRDTDTQYF. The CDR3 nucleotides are TGCAGCGTTGTTAGGGACACAGATACGCAGTATTTT.

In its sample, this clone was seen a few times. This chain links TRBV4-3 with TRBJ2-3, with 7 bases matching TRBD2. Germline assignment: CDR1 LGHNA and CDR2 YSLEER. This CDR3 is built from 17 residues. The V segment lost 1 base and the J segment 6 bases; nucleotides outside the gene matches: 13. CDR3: CASSQGGVGGPTDTQYF. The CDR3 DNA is TGCGCCAGCAGCCAAGGGGGTGTGGGAGGGCCGACGGATACGCAGTATTTT.

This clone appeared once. CDR3 DNA: TGTGCCAGCAGCCAGGGGGGAGCCATGAACACTGAAGCTTTCTTT. Translating gives CASSQGGAMNTEAFF. V usage is TRBV3-1 (or the pseudogene TRBV3-2) and J usage is TRBJ1-1; a weak D match, TRBD1 (5 bases). The CDR3 sequence is 15 residues long. CDR1 is LGHDT, CDR2 YNNKEL, per germline (reference sequence). V was clipped by 3 bases and J by 0 bases, with 11 bases between them.

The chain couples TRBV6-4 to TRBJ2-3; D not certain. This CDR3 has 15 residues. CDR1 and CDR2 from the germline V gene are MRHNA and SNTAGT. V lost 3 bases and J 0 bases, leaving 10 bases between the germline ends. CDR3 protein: CASSEFPASTDTQYF. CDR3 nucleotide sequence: TGTGCCAGCAGTGAATTCCCAGCAAGCACAGATACGCAGTATTTT.

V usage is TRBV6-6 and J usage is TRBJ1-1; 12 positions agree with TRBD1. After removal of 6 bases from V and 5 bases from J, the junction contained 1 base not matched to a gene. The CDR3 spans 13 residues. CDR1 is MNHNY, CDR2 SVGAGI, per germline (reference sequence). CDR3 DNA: TGTGCCAGCAGGGGACAGGGGGCGACTGAAGCTTTCTTT. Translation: CASRGQGATEAFF.

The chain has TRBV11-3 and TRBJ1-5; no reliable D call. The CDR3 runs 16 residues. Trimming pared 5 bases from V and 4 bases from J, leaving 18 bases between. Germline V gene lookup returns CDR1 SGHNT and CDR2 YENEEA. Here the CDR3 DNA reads TGTGCCAGCAGCCCCCTCCGGTATTGTCTTAATCAGCCCCAGCATTTT. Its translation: CASSPLRYCLNQPQHF.

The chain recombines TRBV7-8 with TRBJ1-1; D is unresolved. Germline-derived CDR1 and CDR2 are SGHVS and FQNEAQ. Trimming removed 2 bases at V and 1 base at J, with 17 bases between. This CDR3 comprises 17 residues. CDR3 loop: CASSLWSQPKKNTEAFF. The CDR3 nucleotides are TGTGCCAGCAGCTTATGGTCCCAACCCAAAAAGAACACTGAAGCTTTCTTT.

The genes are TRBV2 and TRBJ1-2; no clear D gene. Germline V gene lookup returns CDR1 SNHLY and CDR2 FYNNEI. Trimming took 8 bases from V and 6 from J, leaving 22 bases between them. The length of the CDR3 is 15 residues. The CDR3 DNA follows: TGTGCCAGCGACCTCATCCCTCAGGATGGCGATGGCTACACCTTC. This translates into CASDLIPQDGDGYTF.

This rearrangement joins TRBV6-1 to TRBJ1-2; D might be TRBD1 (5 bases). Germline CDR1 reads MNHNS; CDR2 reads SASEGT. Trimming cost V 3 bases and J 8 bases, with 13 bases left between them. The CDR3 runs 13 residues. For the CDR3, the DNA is TGTGCCAGCAGTGATGGCAGGGAGAGAGGCTACACCTTC. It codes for CASSDGRERGYTF.

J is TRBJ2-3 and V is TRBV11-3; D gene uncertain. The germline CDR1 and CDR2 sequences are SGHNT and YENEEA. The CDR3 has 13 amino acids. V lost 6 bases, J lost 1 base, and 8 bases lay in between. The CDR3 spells CASSTPRTDTQYF. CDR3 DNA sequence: TGTGCCAGCAGTACTCCCCGCACAGATACGCAGTATTTT. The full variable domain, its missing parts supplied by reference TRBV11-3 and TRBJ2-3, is EAGVVQSPRYKIIEKKQPVAFWCNPISGHNTLYWYLQNLGQGPELLIRYENEEAVDDSQLPKDRFSAERLKGVDSTLKIQPAELGDSAVYLCASSTPRTDTQYFGPGTRLTVL.